This record looks at one TCR beta chain sequence and its context. Its cognate antigen is unknown. Amplification targeted TCR beta CDR3 regions from RNA transcripts. The TCR CDR3 first-round RT-PCR relied on the HTBI primer set. TCRdb independently ran MiXCR on the multiplex PCR reads; one entry per CDR3 protein. The profile shows 300,000 to 450,000 distinct CDR3 sequences, around a quarter of them singletons. The data were obtained in a study of T cells in Graves' hyperthyroidism and ophthalmopathy. As for the study in general: Peripheral blood was collected at initial diagnosis, before any treatment. General study results and limits: Most clonotypes that expanded in the thyroid above 0.001 also showed up in blood.

This CDR3 is built from 16 residues. Unmatched junction bases numbered 13, after V lost 5 bases and J lost 5 bases. Germline-derived CDR1 and CDR2 are SEHNR and FQNEAQ (reference sequence). Newly diagnosed hyperthyroidism, duration under 2 months, in patients aged 18 to 65. The sequencing sample was made of blood. This TCR came from a man aged 50-59 years with Graves' hyperthyroidism. The chain uses TRBV7-9 and TRBJ2-5; 8 bases agree with TRBD2. The CDR3 DNA reads TGTGCCAGCAGCCCCCTCAGCGGGAGCACATGGGAGACCCAGTACTTC. Encoded protein: CASSPLSGSTWETQYF.